This T cell receptor (beta chain) came from a study of shared clonotypes between healthy human individuals. The CDR3 length is 16 residues. V was pared by 0 bases and J by 4 bases, with 8 bases of the junction left unmatched. In germline, CDR1 is SGHRS, CDR2 YFSETQ. The donor cohort consisted entirely of Caucasian adults residing in Nashville, Tennessee. It was at deep level that the assay was run. Per the original data handling: Without quality scores, immunoSEQ junctional reads could not be filtered like full-length reads. Sequenced by immunoSEQ multiplex PCR; TCRdb stores in-frame clones only, minus some. V and J calls and clone size come straight from that table; D and trimming were deduced from the DNA. The table shows about 1.1 million clones, with approximately 78% occurring only once.

The clonotype originates from a man aged 18 to 30 in good health. Some clones in this sample may be carry-over from other donors' samples. This sequence joins TRBV5-1 and TRBJ2-3, with 7 bases identical to TRBD1. Sequencing input: memory CD4+ T cells from PBMCs. Regarding subset: CD45RA-negative fraction. The CDR3 DNA is TGCGCCAGCAGCTTGGGCCCCCGACAGGGTGCAGATACGCAGTATTTT. Protein sequence: CASSLGPRQGADTQYF. Drawing the rest from reference TRBV5-1 and TRBJ2-3, the complete variable domain is KAGVTQTPRYLIKTRGQQVTLSCSPISGHRSVSWYQQTPGQGLQFLFEYFSETQRNKGNFPGRFSGRQFSNSRSEMNVSTLELGDSALYLCASSLGPRQGADTQYFGPGTRLTVL.